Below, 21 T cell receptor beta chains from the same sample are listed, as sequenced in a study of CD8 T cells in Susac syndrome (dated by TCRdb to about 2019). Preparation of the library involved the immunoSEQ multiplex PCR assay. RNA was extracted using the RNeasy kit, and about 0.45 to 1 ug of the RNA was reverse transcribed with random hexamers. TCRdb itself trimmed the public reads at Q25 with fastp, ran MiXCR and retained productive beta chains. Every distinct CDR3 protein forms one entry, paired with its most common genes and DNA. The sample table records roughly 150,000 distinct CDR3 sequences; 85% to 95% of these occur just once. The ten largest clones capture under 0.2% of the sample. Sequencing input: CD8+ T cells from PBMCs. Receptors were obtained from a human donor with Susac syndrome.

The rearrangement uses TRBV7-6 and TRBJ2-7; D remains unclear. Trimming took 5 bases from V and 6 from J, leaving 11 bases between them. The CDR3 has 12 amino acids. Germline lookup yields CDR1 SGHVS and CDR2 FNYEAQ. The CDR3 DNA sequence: TGTGCCAGCAGCCCATCGACGGGCGAGCAGTACTTC. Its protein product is CASSPSTGEQYF. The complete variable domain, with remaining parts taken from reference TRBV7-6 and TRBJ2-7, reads GAGVSQSPRYKVTKRGQDVALRCDPISGHVSLYWYRQALGQGPEFLTYFNYEAQQDKSGLPNDRFSAERPEGSISTLTIQRTEQRDSAMYRCASSPSTGEQYFGPGTRLTVT.

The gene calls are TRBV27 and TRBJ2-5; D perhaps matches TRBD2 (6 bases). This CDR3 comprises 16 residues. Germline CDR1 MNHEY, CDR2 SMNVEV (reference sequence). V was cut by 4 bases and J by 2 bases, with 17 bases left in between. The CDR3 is CASSSPTSLAQETQYF. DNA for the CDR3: TGTGCCAGCAGTTCTCCGACTAGTCTCGCACAAGAGACCCAGTACTTC.

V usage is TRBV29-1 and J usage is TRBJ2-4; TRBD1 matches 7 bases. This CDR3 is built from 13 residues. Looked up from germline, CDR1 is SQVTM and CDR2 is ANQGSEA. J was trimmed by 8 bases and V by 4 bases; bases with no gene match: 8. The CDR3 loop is CSVGYRGMDIQYF. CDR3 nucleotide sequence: TGCAGCGTTGGGTACAGGGGAATGGACATTCAGTACTTC.

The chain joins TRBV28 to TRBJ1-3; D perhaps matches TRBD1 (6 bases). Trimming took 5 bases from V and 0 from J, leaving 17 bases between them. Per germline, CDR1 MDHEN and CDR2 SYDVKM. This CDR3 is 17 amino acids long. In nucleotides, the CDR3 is TGTGCCAGCAGTACACTCTTTTACAGGGCCTCTGGAAACACCATATATTTT. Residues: CASSTLFYRASGNTIYF.

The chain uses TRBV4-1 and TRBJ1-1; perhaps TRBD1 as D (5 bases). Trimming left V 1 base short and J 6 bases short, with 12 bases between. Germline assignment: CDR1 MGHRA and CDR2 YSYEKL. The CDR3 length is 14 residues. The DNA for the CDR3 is TGCGCCAGCAGCCAAGGGGACCGGGGCGCTGAAGCTTTCTTT. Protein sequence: CASSQGDRGAEAFF.

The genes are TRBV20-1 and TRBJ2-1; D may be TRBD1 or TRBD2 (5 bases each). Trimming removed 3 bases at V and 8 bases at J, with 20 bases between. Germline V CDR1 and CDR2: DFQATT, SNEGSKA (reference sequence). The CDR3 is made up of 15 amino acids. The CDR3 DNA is TGCAGTGCTAGGGGGTGGGGGAATATCCACGATGAGCAGTTCTTC. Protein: CSARGWGNIHDEQFF.

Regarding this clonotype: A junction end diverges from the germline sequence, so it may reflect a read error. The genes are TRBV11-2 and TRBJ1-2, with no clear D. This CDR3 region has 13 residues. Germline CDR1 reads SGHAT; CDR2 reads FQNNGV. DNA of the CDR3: TGTGCCAGCAGCTTAGATCGTCTCGGACGGGCTGTCTTC. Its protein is CASSLDRLGRAVF.

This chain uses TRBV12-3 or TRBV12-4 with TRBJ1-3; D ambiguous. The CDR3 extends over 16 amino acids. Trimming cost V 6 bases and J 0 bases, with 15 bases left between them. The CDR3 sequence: CASSPTQDLSGNTIYF. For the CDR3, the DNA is TGTGCCAGCAGCCCGACTCAGGACCTCTCTGGAAACACCATATATTTT.

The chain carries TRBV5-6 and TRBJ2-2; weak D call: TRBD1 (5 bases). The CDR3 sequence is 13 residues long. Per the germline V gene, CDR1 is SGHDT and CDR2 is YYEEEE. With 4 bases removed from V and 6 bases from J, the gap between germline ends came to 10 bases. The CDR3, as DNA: TGTGCCAGCAGCCCTTTCAGGGCCGGGGAGCTGTTTTTT. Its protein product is CASSPFRAGELFF.

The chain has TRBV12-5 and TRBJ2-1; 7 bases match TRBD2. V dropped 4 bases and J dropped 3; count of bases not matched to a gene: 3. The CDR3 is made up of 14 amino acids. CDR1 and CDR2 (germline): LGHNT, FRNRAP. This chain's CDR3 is CASGSGGLYNEQFF. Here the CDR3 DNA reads TGTGCTAGTGGTTCGGGAGGCCTCTACAATGAGCAGTTCTTC.

The CDR3 nucleotides are TGTGCCAGCAGTTTATCTCCAGGGGGCGCGTACAATGAGCAGTTCTTC. This codes for CASSLSPGGAYNEQFF. The gene calls are TRBV27 and TRBJ2-1; 8 bases are a match to TRBD1. CDR3 length equals 16 residues. Germline-derived CDR1 and CDR2 are MNHEY and SMNVEV (reference sequence). The ends lost 0 bases at V and 4 bases at J; junction bases unmatched: 5.

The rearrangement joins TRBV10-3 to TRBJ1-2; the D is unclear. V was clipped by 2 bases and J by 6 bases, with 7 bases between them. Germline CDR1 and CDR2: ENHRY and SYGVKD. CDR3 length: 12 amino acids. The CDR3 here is CAISESKDGYTF. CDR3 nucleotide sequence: TGTGCCATCAGTGAGAGTAAGGATGGCTACACCTTC.

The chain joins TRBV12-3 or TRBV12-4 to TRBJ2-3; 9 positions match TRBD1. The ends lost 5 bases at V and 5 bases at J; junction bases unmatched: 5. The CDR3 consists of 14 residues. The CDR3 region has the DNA TGTGCCAGCAGTCCAGGACAGGGGATAGATACGCAGTATTTT. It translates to CASSPGQGIDTQYF.

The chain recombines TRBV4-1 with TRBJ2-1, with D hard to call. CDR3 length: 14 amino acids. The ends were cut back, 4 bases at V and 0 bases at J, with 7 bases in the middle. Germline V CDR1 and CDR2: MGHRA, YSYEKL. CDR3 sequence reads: CASSPIYSYNEQFF. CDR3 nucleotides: TGCGCCAGCAGCCCCATCTACTCCTACAATGAGCAGTTCTTC.

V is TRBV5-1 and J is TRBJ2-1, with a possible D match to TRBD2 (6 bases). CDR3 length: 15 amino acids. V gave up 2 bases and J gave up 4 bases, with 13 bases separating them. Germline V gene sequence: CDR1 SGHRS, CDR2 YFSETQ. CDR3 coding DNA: TGCGCCAGCAGCTTAGGGATGGGGACTTACAATGAGCAGTTCTTC. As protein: CASSLGMGTYNEQFF.

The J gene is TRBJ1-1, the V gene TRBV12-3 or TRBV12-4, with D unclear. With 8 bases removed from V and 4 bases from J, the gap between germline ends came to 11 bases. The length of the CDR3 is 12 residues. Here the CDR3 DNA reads TGTGCCAGCTCGATTGTCGGCACTGAAGCTTTCTTT. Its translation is CASSIVGTEAFF.

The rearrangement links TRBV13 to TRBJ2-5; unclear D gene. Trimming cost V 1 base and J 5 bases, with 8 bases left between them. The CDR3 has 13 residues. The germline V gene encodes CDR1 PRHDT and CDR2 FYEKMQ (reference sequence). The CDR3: CASSLASRETQYF. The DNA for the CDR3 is TGTGCCAGCAGCTTAGCCTCCAGGGAGACCCAGTACTTC.

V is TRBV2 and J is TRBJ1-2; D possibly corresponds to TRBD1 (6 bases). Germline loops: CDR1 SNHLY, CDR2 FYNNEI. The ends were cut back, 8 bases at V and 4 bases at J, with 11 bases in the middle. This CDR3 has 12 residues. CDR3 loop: CASGTLAYGYTF. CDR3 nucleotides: TGTGCCAGCGGGACACTAGCCTATGGCTACACCTTC.

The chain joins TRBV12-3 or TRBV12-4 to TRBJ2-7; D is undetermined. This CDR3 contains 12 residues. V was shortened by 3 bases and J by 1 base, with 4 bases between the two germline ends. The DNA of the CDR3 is TGTGCCAGCAGTTTTGGTTCCTACGAGCAGTACTTC. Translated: CASSFGSYEQYF.

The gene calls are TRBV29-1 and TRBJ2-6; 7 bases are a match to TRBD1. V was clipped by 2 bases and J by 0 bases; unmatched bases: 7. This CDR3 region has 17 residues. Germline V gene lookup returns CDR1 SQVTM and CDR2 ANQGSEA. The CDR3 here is CSVESGTDRSGANVLTF. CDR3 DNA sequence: TGCAGCGTTGAATCAGGGACAGACCGCTCTGGGGCCAACGTCCTGACTTTC.

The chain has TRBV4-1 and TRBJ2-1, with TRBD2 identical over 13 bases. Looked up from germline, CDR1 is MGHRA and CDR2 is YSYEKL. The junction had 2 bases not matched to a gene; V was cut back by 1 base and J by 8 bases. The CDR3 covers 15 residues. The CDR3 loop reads CASSQAGTSGDEQFF. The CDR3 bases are TGCGCCAGCAGCCAAGCCGGGACTAGCGGGGATGAGCAGTTCTTC.